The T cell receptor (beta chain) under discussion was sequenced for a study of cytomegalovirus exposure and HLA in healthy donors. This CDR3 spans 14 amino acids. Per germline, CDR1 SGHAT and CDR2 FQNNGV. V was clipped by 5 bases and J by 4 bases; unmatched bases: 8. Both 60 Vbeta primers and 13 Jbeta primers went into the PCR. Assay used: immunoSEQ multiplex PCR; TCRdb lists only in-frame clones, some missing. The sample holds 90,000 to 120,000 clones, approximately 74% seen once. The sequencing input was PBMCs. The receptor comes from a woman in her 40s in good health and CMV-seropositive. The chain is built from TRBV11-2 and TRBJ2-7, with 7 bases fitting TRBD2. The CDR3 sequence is CASSRGGALYEQYF. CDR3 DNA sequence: TGTGCCAGCAGCCGGGGAGGGGCGCTTTACGAGCAGTACTTC.